This T cell receptor (beta chain) was sequenced during a study of spatial heterogeneity in lung cancer. V gave up 2 bases and J gave up 1 base, with 3 bases separating them. Germline CDR1 is MNHEY and CDR2 is SVGEGT. This CDR3 has 12 amino acids. The sample's time point: blood at routine non-recurrence follow-up after resection. Unsorted tumor, nontumor lung tissue or cryopreserved PBMC supplied the whole RNA. MiXCR, applied by TCRdb to the 5' RACE reads, yields one record per CDR3 protein. Here the sample spans under 150,000 distinct CDR3 sequences, 12% being singletons. This clonotype was detected ten times or more.

V gene TRBV6-2 or TRBV6-3 combines with J gene TRBJ2-7; D call uncertain. Sample: PBMCs, taken at follow-up. This clonotype originated in a male donor with early-stage non-small cell lung cancer. CDR3 residues: CASSYRSYEQYF. For the CDR3, the DNA is TGTGCCAGCAGTTACCGGTCCTACGAGCAGTACTTC.